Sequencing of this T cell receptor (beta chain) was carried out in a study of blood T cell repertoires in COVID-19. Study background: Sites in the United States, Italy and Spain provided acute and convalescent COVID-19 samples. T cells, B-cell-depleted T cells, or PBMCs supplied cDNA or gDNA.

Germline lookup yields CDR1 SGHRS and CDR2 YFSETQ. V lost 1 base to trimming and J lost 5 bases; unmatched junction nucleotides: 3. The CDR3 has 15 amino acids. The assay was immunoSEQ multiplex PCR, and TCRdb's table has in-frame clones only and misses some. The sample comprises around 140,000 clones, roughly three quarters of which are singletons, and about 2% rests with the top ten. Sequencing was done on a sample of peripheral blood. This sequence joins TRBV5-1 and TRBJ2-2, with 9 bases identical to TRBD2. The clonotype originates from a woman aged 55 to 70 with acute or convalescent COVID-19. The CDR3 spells CASSLSLAGTGELFF. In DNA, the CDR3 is TGCGCCAGCAGCTTGTCGCTAGCGGGAACCGGGGAGCTGTTTTTT.